These 15 T cell receptor beta chains were all obtained from the same sample, sequenced in a study of shared clonotypes between healthy human individuals. TCRdb's table, derived via immunoSEQ multiplex PCR, lists solely in-frame clones and lacks some. The sample lists about 480,000 clones, about four fifths occurring once. Sequencing was performed on PBMCs. The receptors here all came from a woman between 40 and 50 years old in good health. Some clones in this sample may be carry-over from other donors' samples.

This rearrangement joins TRBV9 to TRBJ1-1; TRBD1 might be the D (5 bases). The CDR3 consists of 14 residues. V gave up 0 bases and J gave up 4 bases, with 10 bases separating them. The germline V gene has CDR1 SGDLS and CDR2 YYNGEE. The DNA of the CDR3 is TGTGCCAGCAGCGTAGTTGAGGGGAGCACTGAAGCTTTCTTT. The encoded protein is CASSVVEGSTEAFF.

The chain employs TRBV5-6 and TRBJ2-1; maybe TRBD1 (6 bases). Trimming shortened V by 6 bases and J by 10 bases, and 23 bases separated the two germline ends. Germline CDR1 and CDR2: SGHDT and YYEEEE. CDR3 size: 15 residues. The CDR3 sequence: CASTRGGRGEAEQFF. CDR3 bases: TGTGCCAGCACCAGAGGGGGAAGGGGAGAGGCGGAGCAGTTCTTC.

The rearrangement joins TRBV19 to TRBJ1-4, with D possibly TRBD1 on 5 matching bases. With 5 bases removed from V and 1 base from J, the gap between germline ends came to 14 bases. This CDR3 region has 16 residues. Germline CDR1 is LNHDA and CDR2 is SQIVND (reference sequence). The CDR3 region has the DNA TGTGCCAGTAGTGAGACAGTCTACGGAACTAATGAAAAACTGTTTTTT. Protein sequence: CASSETVYGTNEKLFF.

This clone was detected a few times. The rearrangement links TRBV13 to TRBJ1-5; no clear D gene. Trimming shortened V by 8 bases and J by 7 bases, and 9 bases separated the two germline ends. This CDR3 has 11 residues. CDR1 is PRHDT, CDR2 FYEKMQ, per germline (reference sequence). CDR3 sequence: CASPGRQPQHF. For the CDR3, the DNA is TGTGCCAGCCCCGGCCGGCAGCCCCAGCATTTT. The complete variable domain, with remaining parts taken from reference TRBV13 and TRBJ1-5, reads AAGVIQSPRHLIKEKRETATLKCYPIPRHDTVYWYQQGPGQDPQFLISFYEKMQSDKGSIPDRFSAQQFSDYHSELNMSSLELGDSALYFCASPGRQPQHFGDGTRLSIL.

This clone showed up just a few times. The V gene is TRBV2, the J gene TRBJ1-1; D is unresolved. The V end lost 5 bases, the J end lost 6 bases, and 16 bases lay between the germline ends. Germline CDR1 SNHLY, CDR2 FYNNEI. This CDR3 is 14 amino acids long. The CDR3 protein is CASSPRVVLPEAFF. The CDR3 bases are TGTGCCAGCAGTCCCCGGGTGGTCCTCCCTGAAGCTTTCTTT.

The table lists this clone with many counts. This chain links TRBV6-6 with TRBJ2-1; 9 bases are a match to TRBD2. CDR1 MNHNY and CDR2 SVGAGI come from the germline V gene (reference sequence). The V segment lost 2 bases and the J segment 11 bases; nucleotides outside the gene matches: 10. The CDR3 is 15 residues long. The CDR3 DNA follows: TGTGCCAGCAGTTACGTGGGTCTAGCGGGACTTCAGCAGTTCTTC. Encoded protein: CASSYVGLAGLQQFF.

This chain links TRBV28 with TRBJ2-3; the D gene is possibly TRBD2 (5 bases). The V and J ends lost 8 bases and 8 bases respectively, with 20 bases between them. The CDR3 extends over 14 amino acids. From germline, CDR1 is MDHEN and CDR2 SYDVKM. The DNA of the CDR3 is TGTGCCAGCGAGGACCCCCAATTCCGGGGTACGCAGTATTTT. As protein: CASEDPQFRGTQYF.

V gene TRBV5-4 combines with J gene TRBJ2-1; 10 bases agree with TRBD2. V shed 2 bases, J shed 5 bases, and the junction held 4 bases outside the gene matches. The CDR3 extends over 15 amino acids. The germline CDR1 and CDR2 sequences are SGHNT and YYREEE (reference sequence). CDR3 DNA: TGTGCCAGCAGCTTTAGGCTAGCGGGAGACAATGAGCAGTTCTTC. As protein: CASSFRLAGDNEQFF.

The rearrangement uses TRBV2 and TRBJ2-2; D possibly corresponds to TRBD1 (5 bases). From germline, CDR1 is SNHLY and CDR2 FYNNEI. This CDR3 is built from 15 residues. V was pared by 4 bases and J by 7 bases, with 16 bases between. The CDR3 sequence is CASSVLQQGSGELFF. Here the CDR3 DNA reads TGTGCCAGCAGTGTCCTACAGCAGGGTAGCGGGGAGCTGTTTTTT.

The chain joins TRBV5-1 to TRBJ2-3; 9 bases line up with TRBD2. With 0 bases clipped from V and 2 bases from J, the junction kept 4 bases outside the gene matches. The length of the CDR3 is 16 residues. Germline V gene lookup returns CDR1 SGHRS and CDR2 YFSETQ. CDR3 bases: TGCGCCAGCAGCTTGGGCCTAGCGGGGAACACAGATACGCAGTATTTT. It codes for CASSLGLAGNTDTQYF.

The chain recombines TRBV6-5 with TRBJ2-2; perhaps TRBD1 as D (8 bases). V was shortened by 6 bases and J by 7 bases, with 18 bases between the two germline ends. Germline assignment: CDR1 MNHEY and CDR2 SVGAGI. The CDR3 runs to 15 residues. The CDR3 DNA reads as TGTGCCAGCAGCTCAACAGGGGGGGAGGTCGGGGAGCTGTTTTTT. Its translation is CASSSTGGEVGELFF.

This chain joins TRBV7-8 and TRBJ1-2, with D uncertain. The CDR3 has 12 residues. Germline CDR1 is SGHVS and CDR2 is FQNEAQ. The V end was cut by 2 bases, the J end by 4 bases, with 5 bases between. CDR3: CASSLSGYGYTF. As DNA, the CDR3 is TGTGCCAGCAGCTTATCCGGCTATGGCTACACCTTC. Looking up the rest from reference TRBV7-8 and TRBJ1-2 gives the full variable domain: GAGVSQSPRYKVAKRGQDVALRCDPISGHVSLFWYQQALGQGPEFLTYFQNEAQLDKSGLPSDRFFAERPEGSVSTLKIQRTQQEDSAVYLCASSLSGYGYTFGSGTRLTVV.

This clone has a handful of counts. This chain joins TRBV28 and TRBJ1-1, with D uncertain. V was shortened by 5 bases and J by 1 base, with 5 bases between the two germline ends. CDR3 size: 12 residues. Germline CDR1 is MDHEN and CDR2 is SYDVKM. The CDR3 protein is CASSLENTEAFF. CDR3 nucleotide sequence: TGTGCCAGCAGTCTCGAGAACACTGAAGCTTTCTTT.

CDR3 amino acids: CASSWDRGDHGETQYF. The CDR3 DNA sequence: TGCGCCAGCAGCTGGGATAGAGGCGATCATGGCGAGACCCAGTACTTC. The chain links TRBV5-1 to TRBJ2-5; no firm D call. Trimming pared 3 bases from V and 5 bases from J, leaving 20 bases between. The CDR3 spans 16 residues. Germline V lookup: CDR1 SGHRS, CDR2 YFSETQ.

The chain is built from TRBV18 and TRBJ2-1; TRBD1 matches at 8 bases. Germline V gene sequence: CDR1 KGHSH, CDR2 LQKENI. The CDR3 runs 14 residues. After removal of 3 bases from V and 6 bases from J, the junction contained 4 bases not matched to a gene. CDR3 in amino acids: CASSPTTGVNEQFF. CDR3 DNA sequence: TGTGCCAGCTCACCTACGACAGGGGTCAATGAGCAGTTCTTC.